This passage covers 12 T cell receptor beta chains from one sample sequenced in a study of blood T cell repertoires in COVID-19. Profiled with immunoSEQ multiplex PCR; TCRdb holds only in-frame clones, not every one. The sample has about 170,000 clones; roughly 93% are singletons. Sequenced sample: peripheral blood. The receptors were gathered from a man younger than 30 with COVID-19, enrolled during active disease.

This chain connects TRBV25-1 to TRBJ1-6; 7 nucleotides match TRBD1. The CDR3 covers 16 residues. Germline V lookup: CDR1 MGHDK, CDR2 SYGVNS. With V trimmed by 2 bases and J by 4 bases, 5 bases remained unmatched. The CDR3 protein is CASSERLDRYNSPLHF. In DNA form, the CDR3 reads TGTGCCAGCAGTGAAAGGTTGGACAGGTATAATTCACCCCTCCACTTT.

This clone turned up a few times. The chain uses TRBV11-2 and TRBJ1-1; a possible D gene is TRBD1 (6 bases). CDR1 is SGHAT, CDR2 FQNNGV, per germline. The ends were cut back, 5 bases at V and 1 base at J, with 14 bases in the middle. The CDR3 covers 15 residues. The DNA of the CDR3 is TGTGCCAGCAGCCCCATCAGGGGTCGGAACACTGAAGCTTTCTTT. It encodes CASSPIRGRNTEAFF. The variable domain in full, completed from reference TRBV11-2 and TRBJ1-1, reads EAGVAQSPRYKIIEKRQSVAFWCNPISGHATLYWYQQILGQGPKLLIQFQNNGVVDDSQLPKDRFSAERLKGVDSTLKIQPAKLEDSAVYLCASSPIRGRNTEAFFGQGTRLTVV.

The chain uses TRBV10-3 and TRBJ2-7, with 10 positions matching TRBD2. The junction had 3 bases not matched to a gene; V was cut back by 3 bases and J by 4 bases. Germline V gene data show CDR1 as ENHRY and CDR2 as SYGVKD. This CDR3 comprises 14 residues. CDR3 sequence: CAISEVAGGYEQYF. The CDR3 nucleotides read TGTGCCATCAGTGAAGTAGCGGGAGGTTACGAGCAGTACTTC.

This chain uses TRBV4-3 with TRBJ2-2; 14 nucleotides align to TRBD2. The germline gives CDR1 LGHNA, CDR2 YSLEER. The CDR3 runs 15 residues. V was clipped by 4 bases and J by 5 bases; unmatched bases: 0. The CDR3 here is CASSRTSGRTGELFF. Here the CDR3 DNA reads TGCGCCAGCAGCCGGACTAGCGGGAGGACCGGGGAGCTGTTTTTT.

The genes are TRBV30 and TRBJ1-1, with 7 bases that match TRBD1. The CDR3 is 15 amino acids. The V segment lost 6 bases and the J segment 4 bases; nucleotides outside the gene matches: 14. The germline CDR1 and CDR2 sequences are GTSNPN and SVGIG (reference sequence). The CDR3 here is CACTFRTDRATEAFF. In DNA form, the CDR3 reads TGTGCCTGCACCTTTAGGACCGACAGGGCCACTGAAGCTTTCTTT.

This chain links TRBV27 with TRBJ2-7; weak D call: TRBD2 (5 bases). Deletions cut 6 bases from V and 6 bases from J, with 9 bases between. Germline V gene sequence: CDR1 MNHEY, CDR2 SMNVEV (reference sequence). This CDR3 is built from 11 residues. Written as DNA, the CDR3 is TGTGCCAGCAGGAGCGGCGGCGAGCAGTACTTC. Protein: CASRSGGEQYF.

V usage is TRBV5-4 and J usage is TRBJ2-2, with D unresolved. Trimming left V 4 bases short and J 4 bases short, with 11 bases between. The CDR3 covers 14 residues. Germline values: CDR1 SGHNT, CDR2 YYREEE (reference sequence). For the CDR3, the DNA is TGTGCCAGCAGCCAACCCAGCGTCACCGGGGAGCTGTTTTTT. Its translation: CASSQPSVTGELFF.

This clone was recorded once. The chain has TRBV20-1 and TRBJ2-1, with 7 positions matching TRBD1. This CDR3 has 16 amino acids. Germline assignment: CDR1 DFQATT and CDR2 SNEGSKA (reference sequence). V trimming: 3 bases; J trimming: 8 bases; junction bases outside the gene matches: 16. The CDR3 nucleotides are TGCAGTGCTAGTTCTCCAGGGGGAGTGAAGGGCGATGAGCAGTTCTTC. Protein: CSASSPGGVKGDEQFF.

This clone occurred once. This chain connects TRBV4-1 to TRBJ1-4, with D perhaps TRBD1 (6 bases). V lost 1 base to trimming and J lost 8 bases, with 14 bases between them. Germline CDR1 MGHRA, CDR2 YSYEKL. This CDR3 comprises 15 residues. CDR3 protein: CASSQGNRVTEKLFF. CDR3 bases: TGCGCCAGCAGCCAAGGAAACAGGGTCACCGAAAAACTGTTTTTT.

This sequence joins TRBV5-1 and TRBJ2-3; a weak D match, TRBD1 (6 bases). The germline V gene encodes CDR1 SGHRS and CDR2 YFSETQ. The V end lost 3 bases, the J end lost 2 bases, and 10 bases lay between the germline ends. The CDR3 consists of 14 residues. The CDR3 loop reads CASSSRGITDTQYF. CDR3 nucleotides: TGCGCCAGCAGCTCCAGGGGAATCACAGATACGCAGTATTTT.

This clone came up once. The genes are TRBV7-2 and TRBJ1-5, with D unclear. The germline gives CDR1 SGHTA, CDR2 FQGNSA. The CDR3 totals 13 residues. V shed 5 bases and J shed 4 bases, with 9 bases lying between them. The CDR3 here is CASSGQINQPQHF. The CDR3 DNA is TGTGCCAGCAGCGGGCAGATTAATCAGCCCCAGCATTTT.

This rearrangement joins TRBV6-5 to TRBJ1-5, with 7 bases lining up with TRBD1. This CDR3 is built from 13 residues. The junction had 4 bases not matched to a gene; V was cut back by 5 bases and J by 6 bases. The germline V gene has CDR1 MNHEY and CDR2 SVGAGI. This CDR3 is CASSRGRGQPQHF. CDR3 nucleotide sequence: TGTGCCAGCAGTAGGGGGCGCGGTCAGCCCCAGCATTTT.